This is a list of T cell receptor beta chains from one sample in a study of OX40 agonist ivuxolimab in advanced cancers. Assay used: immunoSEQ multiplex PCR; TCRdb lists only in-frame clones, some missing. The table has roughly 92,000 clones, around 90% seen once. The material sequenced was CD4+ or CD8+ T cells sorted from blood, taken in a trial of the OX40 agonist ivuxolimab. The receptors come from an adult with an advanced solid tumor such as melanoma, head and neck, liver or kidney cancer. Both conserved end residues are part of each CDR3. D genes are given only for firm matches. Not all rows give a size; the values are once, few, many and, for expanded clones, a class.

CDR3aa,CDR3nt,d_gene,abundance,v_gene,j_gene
CASGQGLSYNEQFF,TGTGCCAGCGGGCAGGGACTCTCCTACAATGAGCAGTTCTTC,-,once,TRBV6-6,TRBJ2-1
CASSLGVSGANVLTF,TGTGCCAGCAGCTTGGGGGTATCTGGGGCCAACGTCCTGACTTTC,-,-,TRBV7-2,TRBJ2-6
CASSLDRVSTDTQYF,TGTGCCAGTAGTCTGGACAGGGTTAGCACAGATACGCAGTATTTT,TRBD1,-,TRBV19,TRBJ2-3
CAISGTGLGTGYEQYF,TGTGCCATCAGTGGGACGGGTTTGGGGACAGGCTACGAGCAGTACTTC,TRBD1,-,TRBV6-1,TRBJ2-7
CASRILANTDTQYF,TGTGCCAGCAGGATACTAGCGAATACAGATACGCAGTATTTT,TRBD2,-,TRBV11-3,TRBJ2-3
CASSGRTSEAPQYF,TGTGCCAGCAGCGGGAGGACTAGTGAGGCTCCGCAGTATTTT,TRBD2,-,TRBV5-4,TRBJ2-3
CASSLGRGCREDQPQHF,TGTGCCAGCAGCTTAGGAAGGGGATGCAGGGAAGATCAGCCCCAGCATTTT,-,once,TRBV7-4,TRBJ1-5
CASSLVGSTDTQYF,TGTGCCAGCAGCTTGGTTGGTAGCACAGATACGCAGTATTTT,-,-,TRBV5-8,TRBJ2-3
CASSSGGRLRQQYF,TGTGCCAGCAGTTCGGGGGGACGTCTACGACAGCAGTACTTC,TRBD2,-,TRBV6-5,TRBJ2-7
CASSPRRDPSYEQYF,TGTGCCAGCAGTCCTCGACGGGATCCCTCCTACGAGCAGTACTTC,-,-,TRBV5-5,TRBJ2-7
CASSLKGLAGETQYF,TGTGCCAGCAGCTTAAAAGGACTAGCGGGAGAGACCCAGTACTTC,TRBD2,-,TRBV7-2,TRBJ2-5
CAISESIAGGPLPETQYF,TGTGCCATCAGTGAGAGTATAGCGGGAGGGCCACTGCCAGAGACCCAGTACTTC,TRBD2,-,TRBV10-3,TRBJ2-5
CASSGAYSNQPQHF,TGTGCCAGCAGTGGGGCATATAGCAATCAGCCCCAGCATTTT,-,-,TRBV6-5,TRBJ1-5
CASSQGRATGRTEAFF,TGTGCCAGCAGCCAAGGGAGGGCGACAGGGAGGACTGAAGCTTTCTTT,TRBD1,-,TRBV11-2,TRBJ1-1
CASSFAQNTEAFF,TGTGCCAGCTCTTTTGCCCAGAACACTGAAGCTTTCTTT,-,-,TRBV18,TRBJ1-1
CASISRPLSFSHEQFF,TGTGCCAGCATCAGCAGGCCGTTGAGTTTTAGTCATGAGCAGTTCTTC,-,-,TRBV2,TRBJ2-1
CASSPQTGAQPGYTF,TGTGCCAGTAGTCCTCAGACAGGGGCCCAGCCTGGCTACACCTTC,TRBD1,-,TRBV19,TRBJ1-2
CASSLGGALNTEAFF,TGTGCCAGCAGCTTAGGCGGGGCCCTGAACACTGAAGCTTTCTTT,-,-,TRBV7-2,TRBJ1-1